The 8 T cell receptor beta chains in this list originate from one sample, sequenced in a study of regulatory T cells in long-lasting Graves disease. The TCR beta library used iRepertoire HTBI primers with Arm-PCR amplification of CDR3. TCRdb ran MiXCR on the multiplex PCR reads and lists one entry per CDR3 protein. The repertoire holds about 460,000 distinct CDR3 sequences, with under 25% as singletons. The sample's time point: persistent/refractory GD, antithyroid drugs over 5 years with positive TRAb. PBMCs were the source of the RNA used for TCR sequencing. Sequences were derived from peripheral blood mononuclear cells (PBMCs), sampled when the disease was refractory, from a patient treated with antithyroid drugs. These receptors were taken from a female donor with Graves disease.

CDR3 in amino acids: CASSLDGGLTYEQYF. The CDR3 DNA reads as TGTGCCAGCAGCTTAGATGGTGGACTTACCTACGAGCAGTACTTC. The chain couples TRBV7-9 to TRBJ2-7, with D perhaps matching TRBD2 (5 bases). Germline lookup yields CDR1 SEHNR and CDR2 FQNEAQ (reference sequence). This CDR3 spans 15 amino acids. V gave up 1 base and J gave up 2 bases, with 12 bases separating them.

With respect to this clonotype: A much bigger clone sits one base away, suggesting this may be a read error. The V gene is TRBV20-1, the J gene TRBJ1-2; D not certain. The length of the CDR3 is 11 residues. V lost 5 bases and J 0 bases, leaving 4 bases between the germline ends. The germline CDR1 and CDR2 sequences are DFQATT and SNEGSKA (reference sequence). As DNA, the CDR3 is TGCAGTGCTTCCTCTAACTATGGCTACACCTTC. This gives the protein CSASSNYGYTF.

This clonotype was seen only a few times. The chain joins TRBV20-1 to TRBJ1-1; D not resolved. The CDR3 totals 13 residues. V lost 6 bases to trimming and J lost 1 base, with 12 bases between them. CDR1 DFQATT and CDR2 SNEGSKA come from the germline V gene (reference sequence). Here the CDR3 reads CSALTTGNTEAFF. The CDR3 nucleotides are TGCAGTGCCTTAACGACGGGGAACACTGAAGCTTTCTTT.

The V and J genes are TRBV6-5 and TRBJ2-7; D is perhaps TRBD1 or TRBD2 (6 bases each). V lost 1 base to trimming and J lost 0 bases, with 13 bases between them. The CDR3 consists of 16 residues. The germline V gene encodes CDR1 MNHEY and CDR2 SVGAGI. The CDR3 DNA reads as TGTGCCAGCAGTTACTATGCGGGACACCTCTCCTACGAGCAGTACTTC. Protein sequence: CASSYYAGHLSYEQYF.

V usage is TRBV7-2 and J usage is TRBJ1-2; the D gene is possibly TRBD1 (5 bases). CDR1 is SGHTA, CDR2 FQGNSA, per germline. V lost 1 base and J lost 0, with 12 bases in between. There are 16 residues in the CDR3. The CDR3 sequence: CASSLGGRGANYGYTF. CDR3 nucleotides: TGTGCCAGCAGCTTAGGTGGCCGGGGGGCTAACTATGGCTACACCTTC.

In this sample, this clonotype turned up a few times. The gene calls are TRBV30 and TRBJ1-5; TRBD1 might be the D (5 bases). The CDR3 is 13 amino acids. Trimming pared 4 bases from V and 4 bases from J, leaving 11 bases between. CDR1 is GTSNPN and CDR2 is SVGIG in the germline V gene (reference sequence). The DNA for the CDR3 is TGTGCCTGGACCGGTCAGGGAAATCAGCCCCAGCATTTT. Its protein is CAWTGQGNQPQHF.

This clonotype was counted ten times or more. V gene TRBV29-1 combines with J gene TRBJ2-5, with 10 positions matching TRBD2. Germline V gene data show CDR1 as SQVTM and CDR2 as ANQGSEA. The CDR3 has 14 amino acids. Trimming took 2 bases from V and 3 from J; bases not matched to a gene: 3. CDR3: CSVESSGGEETQYF. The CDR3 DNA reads TGCAGCGTTGAATCTAGCGGGGGCGAAGAGACCCAGTACTTC.

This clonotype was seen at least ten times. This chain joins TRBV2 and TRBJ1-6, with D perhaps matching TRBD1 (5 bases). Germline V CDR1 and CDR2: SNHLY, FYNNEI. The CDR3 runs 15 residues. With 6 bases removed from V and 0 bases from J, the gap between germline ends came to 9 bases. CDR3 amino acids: CASSMTDSYNSPLHF. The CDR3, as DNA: TGTGCCAGCAGCATGACAGACTCCTATAATTCACCCCTCCACTTT. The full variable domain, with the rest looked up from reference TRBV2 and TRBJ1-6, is EPEVTQTPSHQVTQMGQEVILRCVPISNHLYFYWYRQILGQKVEFLVSFYNNEISEKSEIFDDQFSVERPDGSNFTLKIRSTKLEDSAMYFCASSMTDSYNSPLHFGNGTRLTVT.